This passage covers 8 T cell receptor beta chains from one sample sequenced in a study of T cell repertoires in aging, cancer and after chemotherapy. Amplification of TCR beta used genomic DNA extracted from peripheral blood. TRB rearrangements spanning V, D and J were amplified using mixed TRB-A/B primers. In TCRdb, the multiplex PCR reads were re-called with MiXCR into one record per CDR3 protein. The sample lists about 10,000 distinct CDR3 sequences; under 40% were seen once. Sample: blood. Receptors originate from a human donor in good health.

The V and J genes are TRBV27 and TRBJ2-1, with D perhaps matching TRBD1 (6 bases). CDR3 length equals 13 residues. Germline-derived CDR1 and CDR2 are MNHEY and SMNVEV (reference sequence). The V end lost 4 bases, the J end lost 6 bases, and 10 bases lay between the germline ends. CDR3 sequence: CASSSLRGNEQFF. Written as DNA, the CDR3 is TGTGCCAGCAGTTCCCTCAGGGGCAATGAGCAGTTCTTC.

The V gene is TRBV24-1, the J gene TRBJ2-1; D not certain. Trimming removed 9 bases from V and 7 bases from J, with 9 bases in between. Per the germline V gene, CDR1 is KGHDR and CDR2 is SFDVKD. The CDR3 sequence is 11 residues long. CDR3: CATSLENEQFF. The CDR3 coding sequence is TGTGCCACCTCTCTAGAGAATGAGCAGTTCTTC.

This clonotype was detected a few times. V is TRBV27 and J is TRBJ1-5, with D possibly TRBD1 on 6 matching bases. Germline values: CDR1 MNHEY, CDR2 SMNVEV (reference sequence). With 7 bases removed from V and 3 bases from J, the gap between germline ends came to 10 bases. The CDR3 spans 13 residues. In DNA form, the CDR3 reads TGTGCCAGCACAGGACAGTTCAATCAGCCCCAGCATTTT. This encodes CASTGQFNQPQHF.

The chain couples TRBV6-1 to TRBJ2-3; TRBD2 aligns across 7 bases. V trimming: 6 bases; J trimming: 2 bases; junction bases outside the gene matches: 5. The CDR3 extends over 14 amino acids. The germline gives CDR1 MNHNS, CDR2 SASEGT. The CDR3 reads CASRDLAVTDTQYF. In DNA form, the CDR3 reads TGTGCCAGCAGGGATCTAGCGGTCACAGATACGCAGTATTTT.

The chain uses TRBV7-2 and TRBJ2-5; a weak D match, TRBD2 (6 bases). This CDR3 spans 15 amino acids. CDR1 and CDR2 (germline): SGHTA, FQGNSA. Trimming left V 1 base short and J 3 bases short, with 12 bases between. The CDR3 sequence: CASSLGGRPEETQYF. CDR3 in DNA: TGTGCCAGCAGCTTAGGTGGGAGGCCCGAAGAGACCCAGTACTTC.

J is TRBJ1-2 and V is TRBV6-1; D is possibly TRBD1 (6 bases). The V and J ends lost 10 bases and 3 bases respectively, with 12 bases between them. CDR1 and CDR2 (germline): MNHNS, SASEGT. The CDR3 extends over 12 amino acids. The CDR3 nucleotides are TGTGCCATCCCAGGGGTCTACTATGGCTACACCTTC. Its translation: CAIPGVYYGYTF.

This chain uses TRBV27 with TRBJ2-2; unclear D gene. V was pared by 3 bases and J by 1 base, with 18 bases between. Germline CDR1 is MNHEY and CDR2 is SMNVEV (reference sequence). This CDR3 has 18 amino acids. CDR3 sequence (DNA): TGTGCCAGCAGTTTCCCATATCTTGTGTCGGGGAACACCGGGGAGCTGTTTTTT. Translating gives CASSFPYLVSGNTGELFF.

CDR3 protein: CASRNNRRSSGNTIYF. CDR3 nucleotides: TGTGCCAGTAGGAATAACAGGCGTTCCTCTGGAAACACCATATATTTT. The genes are TRBV19 and TRBJ1-3, with a tentative D call TRBD1 (5 bases). The V gene lost 6 bases and the J gene lost 0 bases, with 15 bases spanning the gap. The CDR3 extends over 16 amino acids. Germline V gene data show CDR1 as LNHDA and CDR2 as SQIVND (reference sequence).